This T cell receptor beta chain stems from a study of T cells in Graves' hyperthyroidism and ophthalmopathy. Study outcomes and limitations: Model output signaled ophthalmopathy a median around 6.9 months ahead of onset. Blood shared most expanded thyroid clonotypes above 0.001.

The V gene lost 3 bases and the J gene lost 5 bases, with 12 bases spanning the gap. Germline V gene lookup returns CDR1 KGHDR and CDR2 SFDVKD. The length of the CDR3 is 15 residues. Authors of the study amplified TCR beta CDR3 regions from RNA transcripts. With the HTBI primer set, the TCR CDR3 went through a first round of RT-PCR. MiXCR, run by TCRdb on the multiplex PCR reads, gives a single entry per CDR3 protein. The profile shows 450,000 to 700,000 distinct CDR3 sequences, about half of them singletons. In this sample, this clonotype turned up a few times. The antigen is unknown. Over 18 months, lack of ophthalmopathy progression marked Graves' hyperthyroidism as stable. Orbital computed tomography and thyroid ultrasound, together with serum TRAb and thyroxine and clinical symptoms, were used for diagnoses.

This sequence was found in a woman aged 18 to 35 with Graves' hyperthyroidism. The V call is TRBV24-1, the J call TRBJ2-2; D might be TRBD1 (6 bases). Sequenced sample: peripheral blood or thyroid tissue (not recorded which). CDR3 sequence (DNA): TGTGCCACCAGTGATGTTACAGGGAGAACCGGGGAGCTGTTTTTT. Translation: CATSDVTGRTGELFF.